One and the same sample provided the 12 T cell receptor beta chains below, sequenced in a study of CD8 T cells in ankylosing spondylitis. Study conclusions and caveats: Blood of patients with ankylosing spondylitis appeared to be characterized by a TCR beta motif of roughly eight highly homologous variants.

The antigens these receptors bind are not known. MiXCR, run by TCRdb on the 5' RACE reads, gives a single entry per CDR3 protein. Of a few hundred thousand distinct CDR3 sequences listed, less than 10% were seen once; the top ten hold 14% to 15%. Sample: blood, either unsorted or a sorted T cell fraction (not recorded which). The receptors come from a male donor with ankylosing spondylitis.

The chain joins TRBV28 to TRBJ1-6; 8 bases agree with TRBD1. The CDR3 loop spans 13 amino acids. CDR1 is MDHEN and CDR2 is SYDVKM in the germline V gene. Trimming cost V 8 bases and J 7 bases; bases outside gene matches: 4. The CDR3 DNA is TGTGCCAGCTTGGACAGGGTCAATTCACCCCTCCACTTT. Its protein is CASLDRVNSPLHF.

This clonotype was found many times. The J gene is TRBJ1-2, the V gene TRBV5-1, with 7 bases that match TRBD1. V was pared by 0 bases and J by 8 bases, with 7 bases of the junction left unmatched. The CDR3 is made up of 14 amino acids. Germline V gene sequence: CDR1 SGHRS, CDR2 YFSETQ. CDR3 in amino acids: CASSLEQGRGGYTF. In nucleotides, the CDR3 is TGCGCCAGCAGCTTGGAACAGGGGCGAGGAGGCTACACCTTC.

This clonotype was recorded many times. J is TRBJ2-7 and V is TRBV29-1; D call uncertain. The CDR3 is made up of 10 amino acids. Between the trimmed V and J ends, which lost 4 bases and 1 base, there was a span of 2 bases. The germline V gene encodes CDR1 SQVTM and CDR2 ANQGSEA. The CDR3 sequence is CSVVSYEQYF. The CDR3 DNA reads TGCAGCGTTGTTTCCTACGAGCAGTACTTC.

This clonotype was detected many times. This chain connects TRBV6-1 to TRBJ1-5, with D hard to call. The CDR3 totals 15 residues. Per germline, CDR1 MNHNS and CDR2 SASEGT. V was shortened by 6 bases and J by 0 bases, with 12 bases between the two germline ends. CDR3 sequence reads: CASSPSSFSNQPQHF. The CDR3 DNA reads as TGTGCCAGCAGCCCAAGTTCCTTTAGCAATCAGCCCCAGCATTTT.

The chain carries TRBV28 and TRBJ1-6, with 8 bases aligning to TRBD1. Germline CDR1 reads MDHEN; CDR2 reads SYDVKM. Trimming took 2 bases from V and 1 from J; bases not matched to a gene: 10. This CDR3 is built from 19 residues. As DNA, the CDR3 is TGTGCCAGCAGTTTAGGGACAGGAATCGCGTCGTCCTATAATTCACCCCTCCACTTT. This sequence encodes CASSLGTGIASSYNSPLHF.

V and J are TRBV5-6 and TRBJ2-7, with TRBD2 matching over 11 bases. Trimming at V came to 4 bases and at J to 0 bases, leaving 6 bases not matched to a gene. The CDR3 has 16 amino acids. From germline, CDR1 is SGHDT and CDR2 YYEEEE. The CDR3 DNA sequence: TGTGCCAGCAGCACCAGGACTAGCGGGTTCTCCTACGAGCAGTACTTC. It translates to CASSTRTSGFSYEQYF.

This clonotype has only a few counts. The chain employs TRBV5-1 and TRBJ2-1; maybe TRBD2 (7 bases). The CDR3 consists of 16 residues. Trimming cost V 4 bases and J 7 bases, with 21 bases left between them. Germline V lookup: CDR1 SGHRS, CDR2 YFSETQ. Here the CDR3 reads CASSPPEGGMENEQFF. CDR3 DNA: TGCGCCAGCAGCCCCCCCGAGGGGGGGATGGAGAATGAGCAGTTCTTC.

This rearrangement joins TRBV28 to TRBJ2-5; weak D call: TRBD1 (7 bases). This CDR3 region has 18 residues. The germline V and J ends were trimmed by 5 bases and 1 base, with 23 bases remaining between them. CDR1 MDHEN and CDR2 SYDVKM come from the germline V gene. CDR3 sequence (DNA): TGTGCCAGCAGTCTATTACGCGGAGGGGGCCTCTTCCAAGAGACCCAGTACTTC. Its protein is CASSLLRGGGLFQETQYF.

In the case of this clonotype: The germline gene is not matched at one end of the junction; a read error may be the cause. The rearrangement joins TRBV20-1 to TRBJ2-5; D uncertain. The CDR3 has 11 amino acids. Germline assignment: CDR1 DFQATT and CDR2 SNEGSKA (reference sequence). CDR3 region: CSARERKPPVF. The CDR3 DNA is TGCAGTGCTAGAGAACGAAAGCCCCCGGTCTTC.

This clonotype was recorded at least ten times. The chain carries TRBV7-6 and TRBJ1-5, with D unclear. This CDR3 is 14 amino acids long. CDR1 is SGHVS, CDR2 FNYEAQ, per germline. Trimming pared 4 bases from V and 0 bases from J, leaving 7 bases between. The CDR3 here is CASSSVYSNQPQHF. The DNA for the CDR3 is TGTGCCAGCAGCTCCGTTTATAGCAATCAGCCCCAGCATTTT.

In its sample, this clonotype was seen many times. This chain links TRBV7-9 with TRBJ2-1, with D possibly TRBD1 on 6 matching bases. The CDR3 is 16 residues long. Trimming took off 7 bases at V and 9 bases at J, with 25 bases between the two ends. The V gene's germline CDR1 is SEHNR and CDR2 FQNEAQ (reference sequence). This chain's CDR3 is CASTPSPSQGLGEQFF. Written as DNA, the CDR3 is TGTGCCAGCACCCCTTCTCCGAGCCAGGGGTTGGGTGAGCAGTTCTTC.

The chain links TRBV4-2 to TRBJ1-1, with D possibly TRBD1 on 5 matching bases. Germline CDR1 reads LGHNA; CDR2 reads YNFKEQ. The CDR3 is made up of 16 amino acids. The V end was cut by 6 bases, the J end by 1 base, with 18 bases between. As DNA, the CDR3 is TGTGCCAGCAGTCCTTACACGGGGGACCCGAACACTGAAGCTTTCTTT. Amino acids: CASSPYTGDPNTEAFF.